The 25 T cell receptor beta chains below all came from one sample that was sequenced in a study of blood T cells in healthy people across ages (dated by TCRdb to between 2014 and 2016). The library was built by means of 5' RACE. The sequencing machine was an Illumina HiSeq 2500. The second PCR ran for about 6 to 11 cycles and used a J-beta primer mix along with a sample-barcoded 5' primer. TCRdb redid the processing of the public reads, applying fastp at Q25 and MiXCR, and retained in-frame beta chains. Each record represents a unique CDR3 protein, reported with the most common genes and DNA among its rows. The sample includes fewer than 750,000 distinct CDR3 sequences, with around half observed a single time. The ten largest clones represent around 23% of the sample. The sequencing input was blood. These receptors were taken from an elderly man in good health.

V gene TRBV12-3 or TRBV12-4 combines with J gene TRBJ2-4; 11 positions match TRBD1. The J call is in doubt because the DNA end fits TRBJ2-7 better. The CDR3 is 15 amino acids. This chain's CDR3 is CASSLGGQGVGEQYF. CDR3 bases: TGTGCCAGCAGTCTAGGGGGACAGGGGGTCGGCGAGCAGTACTTC.

This clonotype was seen repeatedly, ten times or more. The V and J genes are TRBV6-6 and TRBJ2-1; 9 positions match TRBD1. Trimming at V came to 5 bases and at J to 6 bases, leaving 5 bases not matched to a gene. The V gene's germline CDR1 is MNHNY and CDR2 SVGAGI (reference sequence). The CDR3 totals 14 residues. The CDR3 DNA reads as TGTGCCAGCAGTCAACGGACAGGGGTCAATGAGCAGTTCTTC. Translation: CASSQRTGVNEQFF.

This sequence joins TRBV4-2 and TRBJ2-1, with a possible D match to TRBD2 (7 bases). Germline CDR1 LGHNA, CDR2 YNFKEQ. The V end was cut by 4 bases, the J end by 10 bases, with 20 bases between. The CDR3 covers 15 residues. CDR3 nucleotides: TGTGCCAGCAGCCCTAGCGGAAGAGGGGGGGGCGAGCAGTTCTTC. Encoded protein: CASSPSGRGGGEQFF.

The chain has TRBV7-9 and TRBJ1-3; TRBD1 matches at 7 bases. Per the germline V gene, CDR1 is SEHNR and CDR2 is FQNEAQ (reference sequence). The CDR3 extends over 14 amino acids. The V and J ends lost 5 bases and 3 bases, in that order; junction bases with no gene match: 4. The CDR3 nucleotides are TGTGCCAGCAGCCAAACAGGGGATGGAAACACCATATATTTT. Protein: CASSQTGDGNTIYF.

CDR3 DNA: TGTGCCAGCAGCAAATCCCGGACTAACGACGTCGCAGATACGCAGTATTTT. Amino acids: CASSKSRTNDVADTQYF. The V call is TRBV6-2 or TRBV6-3, the J call TRBJ2-3; D possibly corresponds to TRBD2 (6 bases). Germline assignment: CDR1 MNHEY and CDR2 SVGEGT. Trimming removed 6 bases at V and 4 bases at J, with 23 bases between. CDR3 length: 17 amino acids.

This clonotype showed up just a few times. V and J are TRBV7-9 and TRBJ2-5; TRBD1 aligns across 8 bases. J lost 0 bases, V lost 5 bases, and 5 bases had no gene match. Germline CDR1 is SEHNR and CDR2 is FQNEAQ (reference sequence). The CDR3 contains 15 residues. Here the CDR3 DNA reads TGTGCCAGCAGCCAAACAGGGGGGTACCAAGAGACCCAGTACTTC. Amino acids: CASSQTGGYQETQYF.

The chain joins TRBV4-1 to TRBJ2-1; D remains unclear. Germline V gene lookup returns CDR1 MGHRA and CDR2 YSYEKL. This CDR3 is built from 13 residues. The V gene lost 5 bases and the J gene lost 7 bases, with 12 bases spanning the gap. The CDR3 nucleotides read TGCGCCAGCAGCACCACAGAGGAGAATGAGCAGTTCTTC. Its translation: CASSTTEENEQFF.

CDR3 DNA sequence: TGCGCCAGCAGCTTGAGGGACCCCTCGGGCACAGATACGCAGTATTTT. It codes for CASSLRDPSGTDTQYF. The chain couples TRBV5-1 to TRBJ2-3; D could derive from TRBD1 or TRBD2 (5 bases each). In germline, CDR1 is SGHRS, CDR2 YFSETQ. The CDR3 runs to 16 residues. V dropped 1 base and J dropped 1 base, with 13 bases sitting between them.

The chain uses TRBV2 and TRBJ2-6; D perhaps matches TRBD1 (5 bases). Germline V gene sequence: CDR1 SNHLY, CDR2 FYNNEI. The CDR3 runs to 15 residues. V was shortened by 1 base and J by 4 bases, with 8 bases between the two germline ends. The CDR3 DNA follows: TGTGCCAGCAGTGAAGAAGGGGTAGGGGCCAACGTCCTGACTTTC. Its protein is CASSEEGVGANVLTF.

DNA for the CDR3: TGTGCCAGCAGCGCAGCAGGGACGTCTGGCTACACCTTC. Translated: CASSAAGTSGYTF. The chain couples TRBV7-2 to TRBJ1-2; TRBD1 might be the D (5 bases). Germline V gene sequence: CDR1 SGHTA, CDR2 FQGNSA. Trimming stripped 5 bases from V and 7 bases from J, with 14 bases between. The CDR3 has 13 residues.

This clonotype was picked up many times. The chain couples TRBV6-6 to TRBJ2-1; 9 bases line up with TRBD1. The CDR3 extends over 16 amino acids. The ends lost 0 bases at V and 7 bases at J; junction bases unmatched: 7. Germline CDR1 and CDR2: MNHNY and SVGAGI (reference sequence). CDR3 DNA sequence: TGTGCCAGCAGTTACTCGGGTCCCGGGACAGGGAATGAGCAGTTCTTC. It yields the protein CASSYSGPGTGNEQFF.

V is TRBV29-1 and J is TRBJ2-5; D remains unclear. The length of the CDR3 is 13 residues. Trimming removed 4 bases from V and 5 bases from J, with 14 bases in between. CDR1 and CDR2 (germline): SQVTM, ANQGSEA. The CDR3 coding sequence is TGCAGCGTTGGGGTAGCTGGTGGCGAGACCCAGTACTTC. It yields the protein CSVGVAGGETQYF. Full variable domain (remainder filled in from reference TRBV29-1 and TRBJ2-5): SAVISQKPSRDICQRGTSLTIQCQVDSQVTMMFWYRQQPGQSLTLIATANQGSEATYESGFVIDKFPISRPNLTFSTLTVSNMSPEDSSIYLCSVGVAGGETQYFGPGTRLLVL.

This clonotype has only one observation. The chain couples TRBV5-1 to TRBJ2-1; 8 nucleotides match TRBD2. CDR3 size: 16 residues. J gave up 2 bases and V 0 bases, and 4 bases lay outside the gene matches. CDR1 is SGHRS and CDR2 is YFSETQ in the germline V gene. CDR3 sequence reads: CASSLERGTTYNEQFF. The CDR3 DNA reads TGCGCCAGCAGCTTGGAGCGGGGGACTACCTACAATGAGCAGTTCTTC. The full variable domain, its missing parts supplied by reference TRBV5-1 and TRBJ2-1, is KAGVTQTPRYLIKTRGQQVTLSCSPISGHRSVSWYQQTPGQGLQFLFEYFSETQRNKGNFPGRFSGRQFSNSRSEMNVSTLELGDSALYLCASSLERGTTYNEQFFGPGTRLTVL.

This sequence joins TRBV4-3 and TRBJ2-1, with TRBD2 as a possible D gene (6 bases). Trimming cost V 4 bases and J 5 bases, with 15 bases left between them. CDR1 is LGHNA and CDR2 is YSLEER in the germline V gene. The CDR3 contains 15 residues. The CDR3 region is CASSRGTLRNNEQFF. The CDR3 nucleotides are TGCGCCAGCAGCCGCGGGACCCTTAGGAACAATGAGCAGTTCTTC.

Note on this clonotype: Mismatch with germline at one junction end may stem from a read error. V and J are TRBV6-6 and TRBJ2-7; D perhaps matches TRBD2 (5 bases). The CDR3 sequence is 12 residues long. Per germline, CDR1 MNHNY and CDR2 SVGAGI (reference sequence). In nucleotides, the CDR3 is TGTGTCAGCAGTTGCGACTATGACGAGCAGTACTTC. Its translation is CVSSCDYDEQYF.

This chain joins TRBV19 and TRBJ2-7, with D unresolved. V lost 4 bases to trimming and J lost 2 bases, with 12 bases between them. Per the germline V gene, CDR1 is LNHDA and CDR2 is SQIVND (reference sequence). This CDR3 contains 14 residues. The CDR3 nucleotides read TGTGCCAGTAGTACGGTCGGCACCGCCTACGAGCAGTACTTC. As protein: CASSTVGTAYEQYF.

The rearrangement joins TRBV3-1 to TRBJ2-2; D is uncertain. V shed 4 bases and J shed 6 bases, with 6 bases lying between them. In germline, CDR1 is LGHDT, CDR2 YNNKEL (reference sequence). The CDR3 consists of 12 residues. The CDR3 sequence: CASSPYPGELFF. For the CDR3, the DNA is TGTGCCAGCAGCCCTTACCCCGGGGAGCTGTTTTTT.

The chain links TRBV4-3 to TRBJ2-7, with D tentatively TRBD2 (6 bases). CDR1 LGHNA and CDR2 YSLEER come from the germline V gene. The CDR3 length is 14 residues. The V end was cut by 1 base, the J end by 10 bases, with 17 bases between. The CDR3 DNA is TGCGCCAGCAGCCAAGGCGGGACCGCGGGGATCCAGTACTTC. Translating it yields CASSQGGTAGIQYF.

This chain joins TRBV20-1 and TRBJ1-2, with D maybe TRBD1 (5 bases). Trimming shortened V by 5 bases and J by 6 bases, and 16 bases separated the two germline ends. There are 13 residues in the CDR3. CDR1 is DFQATT and CDR2 is SNEGSKA in the germline V gene (reference sequence). The CDR3 sequence: CSAYDRHANGYTF. The CDR3 nucleotides read TGCAGTGCTTACGACAGACATGCAAATGGCTACACCTTC.

The V and J genes are TRBV20-1 and TRBJ1-5; 9 positions match TRBD1. The trim removed 5 bases at V and 2 bases at J, leaving 4 bases unmatched. This CDR3 is 14 amino acids long. Germline-derived CDR1 and CDR2 are DFQATT and SNEGSKA (reference sequence). DNA for the CDR3: TGCAGTGCTTTACGGGACAGGGGCAATCAGCCCCAGCATTTT. Protein product: CSALRDRGNQPQHF.

This clonotype was seen only a few times. The chain's CDR3 is CSARDVRVPAEQFF. The CDR3 coding sequence is TGCAGTGCTAGAGATGTCCGAGTACCGGCTGAGCAGTTCTTC. V is TRBV20-1 and J is TRBJ2-1, with no clear D. The CDR3 loop spans 14 amino acids. Per germline, CDR1 DFQATT and CDR2 SNEGSKA (reference sequence). Trimming cost V 0 bases and J 9 bases, with 15 bases left between them.

Points on this clonotype: The junction shows a germline mismatch at one end, possibly a read error. The chain uses TRBV10-3 and TRBJ2-5, with D tentatively TRBD2 (6 bases). CDR3 length: 15 residues. Germline CDR1 and CDR2: ENHRY and SYGVKD. The CDR3 region is CAIRHNLAPQEAQYF. In nucleotides, the CDR3 is TGTGCCATCAGGCATAATCTAGCGCCTCAAGAGGCCCAGTACTTC.

V is TRBV6-2 or TRBV6-3 and J is TRBJ2-3, with D hard to call. Trimming stripped 2 bases from V and 0 bases from J, with 9 bases between. CDR1 MNHEY and CDR2 SVGEGT come from the germline V gene. The CDR3 is 15 amino acids. The CDR3: CASSYRDPSTDTQYF. The CDR3 bases are TGTGCCAGCAGTTACAGGGATCCTAGCACAGATACGCAGTATTTT.

This clonotype turned up a few times. The V and J genes are TRBV5-1 and TRBJ2-5; weak D call: TRBD1 (6 bases). Germline CDR1 reads SGHRS; CDR2 reads YFSETQ. The CDR3 contains 15 residues. Deletions cut 4 bases from V and 3 bases from J, with 16 bases between. This CDR3 reads CASSQIGGTKETQYF. In DNA form, the CDR3 reads TGCGCCAGCAGCCAAATAGGGGGTACAAAAGAGACCCAGTACTTC.

This clonotype has more than one count but fewer than ten. The chain joins TRBV20-1 to TRBJ2-1; tentatively, D is TRBD1 (6 bases). Looked up from germline, CDR1 is DFQATT and CDR2 is SNEGSKA (reference sequence). The CDR3 totals 15 residues. V lost 6 bases and J lost 5, with 20 bases in between. The CDR3 nucleotides read TGCAGTGCCATCCCCACAGGGATAGGGCACAATGAGCAGTTCTTC. Its protein product is CSAIPTGIGHNEQFF.